The source of this TCR beta chain is a study of T cells in Graves' hyperthyroidism and ophthalmopathy. Amplified TCR beta CDR3 regions came from RNA transcripts. First-round RT-PCR targeting the TCR CDR3 was performed with the HTBI primer set. Each CDR3 protein gets one entry after TCRdb re-called the multiplex PCR reads with MiXCR. The sample holds a few hundred thousand distinct CDR3 sequences; less than 15% are singletons and the top ten take approximately 15%. This clonotype was observed at least ten times. It was 8.5 to 10 ml of fresh peripheral blood that supplied the PBMCs. V dropped 3 bases and J dropped 4 bases, with 14 bases sitting between them. Germline CDR1 is SEHNR and CDR2 is FQNEAQ (reference sequence). CDR3 length: 15 residues.

This TCR derives from a woman aged 40-49 years with Graves' hyperthyroidism. The sample was blood. This rearrangement joins TRBV7-9 to TRBJ2-3; D could derive from TRBD1 or TRBD2 (5 bases each). The CDR3 sequence is CASSLPGRSADTQYF. As DNA, the CDR3 is TGTGCCAGCAGCTTGCCGGGACGTTCAGCAGATACGCAGTATTTT.